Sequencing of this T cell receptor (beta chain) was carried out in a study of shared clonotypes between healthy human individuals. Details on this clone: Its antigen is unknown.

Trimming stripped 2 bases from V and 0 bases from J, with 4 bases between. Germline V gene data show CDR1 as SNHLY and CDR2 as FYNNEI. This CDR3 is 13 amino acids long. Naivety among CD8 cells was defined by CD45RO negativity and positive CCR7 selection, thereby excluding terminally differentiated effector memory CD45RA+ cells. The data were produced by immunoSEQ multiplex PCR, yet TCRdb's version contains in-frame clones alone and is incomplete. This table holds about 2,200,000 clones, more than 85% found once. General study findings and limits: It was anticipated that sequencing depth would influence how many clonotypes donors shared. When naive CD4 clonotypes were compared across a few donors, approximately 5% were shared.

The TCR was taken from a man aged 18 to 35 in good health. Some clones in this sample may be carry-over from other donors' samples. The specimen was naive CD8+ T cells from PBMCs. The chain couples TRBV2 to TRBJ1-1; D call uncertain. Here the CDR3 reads CASSEFVNTEAFF. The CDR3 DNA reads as TGTGCCAGCAGTGAATTCGTGAACACTGAAGCTTTCTTT. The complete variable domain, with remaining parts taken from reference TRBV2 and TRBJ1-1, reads EPEVTQTPSHQVTQMGQEVILRCVPISNHLYFYWYRQILGQKVEFLVSFYNNEISEKSEIFDDQFSVERPDGSNFTLKIRSTKLEDSAMYFCASSEFVNTEAFFGQGTRLTVV.